A selection of T cell receptor beta chains follows, all from one sample in a study of cytomegalovirus exposure and HLA in healthy donors. Repertoires were generated with immunoSEQ multiplex PCR, while TCRdb's copy carries only in-frame clones and drops some. Counted here are some 180,000 clones, 60% to 85% occurring once; the ten biggest clones make up 2.9%. The sequencing sample was made of PBMCs. Receptors were obtained from a male donor in good health and CMV-seronegative. The CDR3 runs from the conserved cysteine through the conserved F or W. The order of the fields is D gene, CDR3 length, V gene, J gene, clone size, CDR3 DNA, CDR3 protein. The D gene is left open where the match is weak. Clone size is not always given. Where it is, it says once, few, many or a class for expanded clones.

-,14,TRBV30,TRBJ2-7,-,TGTGCCTGGAGGAGTAGCGATGTAGGGTTCGAGCAGTACTTC,CAWRSSDVGFEQYF
-,17,TRBV4-1,TRBJ2-3,few,TGCGCCAGCAGCCAAGTTAACCTAGTGGCGGCCACAGATACGCAGTATTTT,CASSQVNLVAATDTQYF
TRBD1,16,TRBV4-3,TRBJ2-1,-,TGCGCCAGCAGCCAAGATGCGGGACAGGGGCCGAGAGAGCAGTTCTTC,CASSQDAGQGPREQFF
-,13,TRBV5-1,TRBJ1-5,-,TGCGCCAGCAGCCCCGACTATGGGCAGCCCCAGCATTTT,CASSPDYGQPQHF
TRBD1,16,TRBV4-1,TRBJ1-3,once,TGCGCCAGCAGCCAACTGACAGGGTCGAGCGGAAACACCATATATTTT,CASSQLTGSSGNTIYF
-,15,TRBV6-5,TRBJ1-3,once,TGTGCCAGCAGTTGGCAGGGTCAATCCGGAAACACCATATATTTT,CASSWQGQSGNTIYF
TRBD1,14,TRBV27,TRBJ1-2,-,TGTGCCAGCAGCGGGACAGGGGGACGTGGTGGCTACACCTTC,CASSGTGGRGGYTF
-,14,TRBV7-6,TRBJ2-1,-,TGTGCCAGCAGCTTAGGAGGGAGGTACAATGAGCAGTTCTTC,CASSLGGRYNEQFF
TRBD2,15,TRBV18,TRBJ2-5,-,TGTGCCAGCTCACCACCCGGACTAGCGGGAGAGACCCAGTACTTC,CASSPPGLAGETQYF
-,15,TRBV30,TRBJ1-1,-,TGTGCCTGGCGGAGGGTCAGAGGGAAGAACACTGAAGCTTTCTTT,CAWRRVRGKNTEAFF
TRBD2,14,TRBV6-5,TRBJ2-1,-,TGTGCCAGCAGTAGCGGGGGAGGCAGGCATGAGCAGTTCTTC,CASSSGGGRHEQFF
TRBD1,14,TRBV30,TRBJ1-3,-,TGTGCCTGGAGTGTACAGGGGGGCGGAAACACCATATATTTT,CAWSVQGGGNTIYF
-,13,TRBV18,TRBJ2-5,-,TGTGCCAGCTCACCAAGAGTTAAAGAGACCCAGTACTTC,CASSPRVKETQYF
-,12,TRBV7-6,TRBJ2-1,-,TGTGCCAGCAGTCACCCAGGGGATGAGCAGTTCTTC,CASSHPGDEQFF
TRBD1,13,TRBV5-5,TRBJ1-1,-,TGTGCCAGCAGCTACATACAGGGGGCGCACGCTTTCTTT,CASSYIQGAHAFF
-,15,TRBV5-8,TRBJ2-1,-,TGTGCCAGCAGCTTCCGGGACTCGCCCTACAATGAGCAGTTCTTC,CASSFRDSPYNEQFF
TRBD1,11,TRBV6-5,TRBJ1-2,few,TGTGTTGCGAGACAGGGTGAAGGCTACACCTTC,CVARQGEGYTF
-,11,TRBV20-1,TRBJ2-1,-,TGCAGTGCTAGAGATATCTATGAGCAGTTCTTC,CSARDIYEQFF
-,10,TRBV20-1,TRBJ1-1,-,TGCAGTACGGAGAACACCGAAGCTTTCTTT,CSTENTEAFF
TRBD1,16,TRBV7-9,TRBJ2-3,-,TGTGCCAGCAGCTTCGGTTACAGGGGGAGCACAGATACGCAGTATTTT,CASSFGYRGSTDTQYF
-,14,TRBV6-1,TRBJ2-5,-,TGTGCCAGCGCCGGGGTCGAGTACCAAGAGACCCAGTACTTC,CASAGVEYQETQYF
-,12,TRBV2,TRBJ2-7,-,TGTGCCAGCAGGGGGGCCTCCTACGAGCAGTACTTC,CASRGASYEQYF
-,13,TRBV6-5,TRBJ1-2,once,TGTGCCAGCAGTTACTCAAGTTCTGGCGGCTACACCTTC,CASSYSSSGGYTF
TRBD2,18,TRBV28,TRBJ2-7,-,TGTGCCAGCAGTTCCCTTGGACTAGCGGGAGGCCTTGTCTACGAGCAGTACTTC,CASSSLGLAGGLVYEQYF
TRBD1,17,TRBV4-2,TRBJ1-5,-,TGTGCCAGCAGCCAAGATACAGGGACAGGGGGCCGTCAGCCCCAGCATTTT,CASSQDTGTGGRQPQHF
TRBD2,14,TRBV19,TRBJ2-7,few,TGTGCCAGTAGTGCCTCTAGCGGATTCTACGAGCAGTACTTC,CASSASSGFYEQYF
TRBD1,14,TRBV27,TRBJ2-1,-,TGTGCCAGCAGTGTGACAGGGACCTACAATGAGCAGTTCTTC,CASSVTGTYNEQFF
-,13,TRBV19,TRBJ1-5,few,TGTGCCAGTGGGGGGGGAACGCACCAGCCCCAGCATTTT,CASGGGTHQPQHF
-,11,TRBV25-1,TRBJ2-7,-,TGTGCCAGCAGTGCCAGGAACGAGCAGTACTTC,CASSARNEQYF
TRBD1,16,TRBV10-3,TRBJ2-5,-,TGTGCCATCAGTGAGTCCGGTTGGGACAGGGTAGAGACCCAGTACTTC,CAISESGWDRVETQYF
TRBD1,15,TRBV7-9,TRBJ1-5,-,TGTGCCAGCAGCGGAGGGACAGGGAGCAATCAGCCCCAGCATTTT,CASSGGTGSNQPQHF
TRBD1,17,TRBV2,TRBJ1-1,-,TGTGCCAGCAGTACCCGACAGGGGGGAATAGTAAACACTGAAGCTTTCTTT,CASSTRQGGIVNTEAFF
TRBD1,14,TRBV30,TRBJ1-2,few,TGTGCCTGGAGACGAAGACAGGGATCTTTTGGCTACACCTTC,CAWRRRQGSFGYTF
-,14,TRBV7-3,TRBJ2-1,-,TGTGCCAGCAGCTTAGGGGGGTACGAGGGTGAGCAGTTCTTC,CASSLGGYEGEQFF
-,12,TRBV30,TRBJ2-1,-,TGTGCCTGGAGTGCAGTGAGGAATGAGCAGTTCTTC,CAWSAVRNEQFF
-,16,TRBV28,TRBJ1-6,-,TGTGCCAGCAGTTTTGGTCCGTTAAGGGGGAGTTCACCCCTCCACTTT,CASSFGPLRGSSPLHF
-,13,TRBV11-3,TRBJ2-5,-,TGTGCCAGCAGCTTAGGGGGCTTGGAGACCCAGTACTTC,CASSLGGLETQYF